This TCR beta chain was captured by sequencing in a study of regulatory T cells in long-lasting Graves disease (dated by TCRdb to 2020 to 2022). Context from the whole study: In the newly diagnosed Graves' disease group, patients had been taking antithyroid drugs for less than 3 months. A total of about 35 samples underwent TCR sequencing, from some 13 patients with persistent Graves' disease and some 20 patients with newly diagnosed Graves' disease. Persistent Graves' disease patients were compared with newly diagnosed Graves' disease patients by peripheral blood TCR sequencing and RNA sequencing. The study took place in China and was registered as a clinical trial.

A word on this clonotype: Its antigen has not been determined. The record has no base qualities; no much larger clone is one base away.

The library was obtained by multiplex PCR. For sequencing, an Illumina HiSeq 4000 was employed. To build TCR beta libraries, CDR3 regions were amplified by Arm-PCR using iRepertoire HTBI primers. PCR products were gel purified before sequencing. The original methods were these. A total of 62 TRBV and more than twelve TRBJ segments were identified across samples and were used for gene usage analysis of CDR3 amino acid clonotypes. COPE and FqMerger were used to merge filtered high-quality paired reads into contigs. BLAST was used to align contigs to IMGT TRBV, TRBD and TRBJ reference genes, with CDR3 defined following IMGT. Highly expanded clones were defined as clonotypes with a frequency above 0.1%. Shannon entropy served as the measure of repertoire diversity, while the Gini coefficient captured V-J evenness. Public clonotypes were defined as clonotypes shared by more than one individual. TCRdb's own reprocessing of the public reads used fastp at Q25 and MiXCR and kept productive beta chains. Rows merge per CDR3 protein into single entries with the most common DNA and genes. TCRdb's processing, not the authors', yielded these V and J calls. The sample profile shows about 620,000 distinct CDR3 sequences; roughly 15% of them were found once. The ten largest clones take up under 20% of the sample.

Study-wide findings and limitations: A larger number of public clonotypes was shared among persistent patients (about 2,700) than among newly diagnosed patients (around 970). Lower TCR Shannon entropy and fewer highly expanded clones were observed in persistent Graves' disease patients than in newly diagnosed patients, which suggested clonal expansion. As a limitation, the authors acknowledged that the small sample size may reduce accuracy. Only peripheral blood was studied, because thyroid tissue, the primary lesion, was inaccessible. Only the TCR beta chain was sequenced and analyzed.

The sample's time point, from its label and the paper: newly diagnosed GD, antithyroid drugs for less than 3 months. For both TCR sequencing and RNA sequencing, RNA was extracted from PBMCs in TRIzol. The diagnosis of Graves' disease was made according to American Thyroid Association guidelines. Recruitment of patients was carried out at an endocrinology department in Xi'an, China. Each patient gave around 9.2 milliliters of peripheral blood, collected in an EDTA anticoagulant tube. PBMCs were isolated by Ficoll Paque Plus density gradient separation without further T cell sorting. An Agilent 2100 Bioanalyzer and agarose gel were used to assess RNA quality, and a NanoDrop 2000 was used to measure RNA concentration. The sample was also reused in another study, on T cells in Graves' hyperthyroidism and ophthalmopathy. As the second paper documents: Stable Graves' hyperthyroidism was defined as no progression to ophthalmopathy during 18 months of follow-up. The hyperthyroidism patients were between 18 and 65 years old and newly diagnosed, with a disease duration of less than 2 months. Any patient with an uncontrolled infection, another autoimmune disease, pregnancy or lactation was excluded. Diagnoses were based on clinical symptoms, serum thyroxine and TRAb, thyroid ultrasound and orbital computed tomography. For the first round of RT-PCR on the TCR CDR3, the HTBI primer set was used together with the Qiagen OneStep RT-PCR kit. Blood samples also contained most of the expanded thyroid clonotypes (frequency above 0.001), which suggests that blood repertoires may reflect thyroid immune responses. A 13 V-J signature model separated ophthalmopathy from stable hyperthyroidism, with 87.88% sensitivity and just under 84% specificity in cross-validation and 80%/75% in testing. In validation, the model predicted progression to ophthalmopathy a median of approximately 6.3 months before onset, with about 67% sensitivity and about 75% specificity. A discovery cohort of 95 to 100 patients, about 44 with Graves' ophthalmopathy and roughly 59 with stable Graves' hyperthyroidism, was used to find distinguishing TCR V-J signatures. Whether ophthalmopathy could be predicted prospectively was tested in an independent validation cohort made up of under 20 hyperthyroidism patients plus 17 patients who later progressed to ophthalmopathy. The 95 to 100 discovery patients were randomly split 7:3 into training and test sets. The study also compared thyroid tissue and blood T-cell repertoires from about six Graves' hyperthyroidism patients. Following sampling, methimazole starting at 30 mg daily was given to hyperthyroidism patients, and high-dose intravenous methylprednisolone was given to ophthalmopathy patients. A second multiplex PCR round built the libraries, followed by size selection and purification. Sequencing of the libraries was done on an Illumina HiSeq2000 using paired-end 100 bp reads. Raw data were processed with SOAPnuke, discarding reads with adapters, uncalled bases, mean Phred below 15, or no exact constant-primer or identifier match. High-quality paired reads were merged using COPE v1.2.5, and each unique nucleotide sequence was defined as a clonotype. MiTCR v1.1 was used to align the clonotypes against IMGT TRBV, TRBD and TRBJ reference segments. Analysis was restricted to V-J combinations with a frequency above 0.0001, which covered 99.2% of repertoires. The TCS score was defined as the ratio of F50 (clonal expansion) to E x V (chaos), calculated using BLOSUM62-based TCRdist between CDR3 peptides within each V-J. Welch's t-statistics and random forest reduced 500 to 550 V-J features to 10 to 15, which were used in a naive Bayes classifier (R e1071). Sample size was not statistically predetermined, and blinding of investigators to group allocation was not performed. The paper describes TCR Vbeta CDR3 sequencing of 130 to 150 peripheral blood samples, made up of approximately 40 ophthalmopathy patients, some 76 hyperthyroidism patients and 17 progressor patients.

The specimen comprised peripheral blood mononuclear cells (PBMCs), sampled at new diagnosis, from a patient treated with antithyroid drugs. The sequence was obtained from a woman younger than 45 with Graves disease. Donor details come from another sample of the same person, matched by shared clones.

The bases are TGTGCCAGCAGCTTTGTGGCAGGAGGGAACACTGAAGCTTTCTTT. Its product reads: CASSFVAGGNTEAFF. The chain joins TRBV5-6 to TRBJ1-1; no D gene is confidently identified. Trimming costs V 2 bases and J 1 base, and their ends lie 12 bases apart. From the cysteine through the phenylalanine, the CDR3 covers 15 amino acids. The only DNA kept is the CDR3, 45 bases in frame from the first base. CDR1 and CDR2 are drawn from the germline V gene: SGHDT, YYEEEE.